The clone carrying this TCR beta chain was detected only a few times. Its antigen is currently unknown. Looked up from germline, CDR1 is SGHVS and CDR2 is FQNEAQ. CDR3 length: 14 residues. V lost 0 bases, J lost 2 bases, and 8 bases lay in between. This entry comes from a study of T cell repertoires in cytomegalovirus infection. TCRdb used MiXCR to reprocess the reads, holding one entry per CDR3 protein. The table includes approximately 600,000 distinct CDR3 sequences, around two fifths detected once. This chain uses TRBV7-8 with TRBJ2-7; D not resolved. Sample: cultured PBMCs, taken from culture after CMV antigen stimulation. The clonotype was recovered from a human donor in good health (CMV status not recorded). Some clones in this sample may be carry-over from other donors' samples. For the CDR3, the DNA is TGTGCCAGCAGCTTAGCGCGAGAGGCCTACGAGCAGTACTTC. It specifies CASSLAREAYEQYF.